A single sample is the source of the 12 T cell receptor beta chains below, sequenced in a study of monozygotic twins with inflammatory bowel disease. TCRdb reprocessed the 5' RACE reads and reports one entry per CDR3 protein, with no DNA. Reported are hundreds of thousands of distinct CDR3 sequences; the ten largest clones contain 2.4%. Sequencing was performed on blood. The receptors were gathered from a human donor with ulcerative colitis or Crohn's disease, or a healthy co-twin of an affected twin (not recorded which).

The CDR3 reads CASTFMGGSYEQYF. The chain carries TRBV12-3 or TRBV12-4 and TRBJ2-7; TCRdb names TRBD2, which stays unverified in the absence of DNA. The CDR3 runs 14 residues.

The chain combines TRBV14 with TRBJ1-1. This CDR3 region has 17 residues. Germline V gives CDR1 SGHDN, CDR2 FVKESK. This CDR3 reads CASSQDSERLAGTEAFF.

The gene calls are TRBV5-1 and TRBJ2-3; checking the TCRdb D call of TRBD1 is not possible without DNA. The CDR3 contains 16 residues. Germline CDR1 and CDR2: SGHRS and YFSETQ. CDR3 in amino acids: CASSGGQGFSTDTQYF. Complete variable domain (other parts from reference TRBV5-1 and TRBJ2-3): KAGVTQTPRYLIKTRGQQVTLSCSPISGHRSVSWYQQTPGQGLQFLFEYFSETQRNKGNFPGRFSGRQFSNSRSEMNVSTLELGDSALYLCASSGGQGFSTDTQYFGPGTRLTVL.

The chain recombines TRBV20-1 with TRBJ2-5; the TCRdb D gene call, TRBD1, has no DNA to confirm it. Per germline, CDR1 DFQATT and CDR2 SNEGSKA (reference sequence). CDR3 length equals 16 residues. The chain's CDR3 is CSANSPGTATQETQYF.

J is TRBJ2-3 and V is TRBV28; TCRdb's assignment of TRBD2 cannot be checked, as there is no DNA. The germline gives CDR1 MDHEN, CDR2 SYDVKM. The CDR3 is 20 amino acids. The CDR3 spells CASSAQPGLAGERAADTQYF.

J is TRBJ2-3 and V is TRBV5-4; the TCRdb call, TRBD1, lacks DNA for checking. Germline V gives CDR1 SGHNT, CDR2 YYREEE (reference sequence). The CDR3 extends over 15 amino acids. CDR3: CASSRGGISTDTQYF. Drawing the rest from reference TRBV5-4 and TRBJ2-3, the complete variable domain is ETGVTQSPTHLIKTRGQQVTLRCSSQSGHNTVSWYQQALGQGPQFIFQYYREEENGRGNFPPRFSGLQFPNYSSELNVNALELDDSALYLCASSRGGISTDTQYFGPGTRLTVL.

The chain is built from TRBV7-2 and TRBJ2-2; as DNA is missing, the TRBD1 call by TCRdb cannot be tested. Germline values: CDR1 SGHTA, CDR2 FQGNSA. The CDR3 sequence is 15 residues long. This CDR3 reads CASPLGSRGVGELFF.

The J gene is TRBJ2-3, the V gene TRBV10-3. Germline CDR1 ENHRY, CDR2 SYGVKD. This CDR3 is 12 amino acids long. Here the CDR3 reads CAISETEDTQYF.

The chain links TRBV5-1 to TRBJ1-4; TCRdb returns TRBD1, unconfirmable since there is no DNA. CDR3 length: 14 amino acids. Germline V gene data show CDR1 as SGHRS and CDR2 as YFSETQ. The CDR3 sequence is CASGTDSTNEKLFF. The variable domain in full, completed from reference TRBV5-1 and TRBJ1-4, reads KAGVTQTPRYLIKTRGQQVTLSCSPISGHRSVSWYQQTPGQGLQFLFEYFSETQRNKGNFPGRFSGRQFSNSRSEMNVSTLELGDSALYLCASGTDSTNEKLFFGSGTQLSVL.

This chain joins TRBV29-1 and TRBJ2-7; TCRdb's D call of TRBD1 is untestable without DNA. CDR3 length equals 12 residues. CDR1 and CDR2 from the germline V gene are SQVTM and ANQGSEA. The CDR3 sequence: CSVGLQGYEQYF.

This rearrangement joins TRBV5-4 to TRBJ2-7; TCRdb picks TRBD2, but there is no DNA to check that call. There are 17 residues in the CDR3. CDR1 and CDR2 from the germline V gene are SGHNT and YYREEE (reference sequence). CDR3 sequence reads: CASSRRIAGGLSYEQYF.

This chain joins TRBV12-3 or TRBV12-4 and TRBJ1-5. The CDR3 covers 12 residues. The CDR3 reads CASSSRPWPQHF.